The 21 T cell receptor beta chains reported below all come from one sample, sequenced in a study of tumor and adjacent non-tumor tissue in lung cancer. Three rounds of nested PCR, following a modified ARM-PCR protocol, produced the TCRbeta library. One entry per CDR3 protein, called by TCRdb with MiXCR from the multiplex PCR reads. The table includes more than 75,000 distinct CDR3 sequences, 75% to 85% detected once. The template was RNA from unsorted bulk tissue. Distant lung tissue was collected more than 3 cm away from the tumor edge. The material sequenced was distant non-tumor lung tissue. All receptors derive from a man in his sixties with small cell lung cancer.

The rearrangement joins TRBV28 to TRBJ2-1; 8 positions agree with TRBD1. Per germline, CDR1 MDHEN and CDR2 SYDVKM. The CDR3 loop spans 18 amino acids. With 4 bases clipped from V and 4 bases from J, the junction kept 15 bases outside the gene matches. CDR3 in DNA: TGTGCCAGCAGTTCTCTCTTTGGGGACAGGATCTCTTACAATGAGCAGTTCTTC. Translation gives CASSSLFGDRISYNEQFF.

This clonotype was seen at least ten times. This chain joins TRBV7-9 and TRBJ1-5; TRBD1 agrees at 7 bases. This CDR3 contains 14 residues. Germline CDR1 reads SEHNR; CDR2 reads FQNEAQ (reference sequence). The V gene end was trimmed by 5 bases and the J gene end by 1 base; junction bases not matched to a gene: 2. CDR3 DNA sequence: TGTGCCAGCAGCCGACAGGGCAGCAATCAGCCCCAGCATTTT. It encodes CASSRQGSNQPQHF. The entire variable domain, with the rest obtained from reference TRBV7-9 and TRBJ1-5, is as follows: DTGVSQNPRHKITKRGQNVTFRCDPISEHNRLYWYRQTLGQGPEFLTYFQNEAQLEKSRLLSDRFSAERPKGSFSTLEIQRTEQGDSAMYLCASSRQGSNQPQHFGDGTRLSIL.

Note on this clonotype: A junction end diverges from the germline sequence, so it may reflect a read error. V gene TRBV4-2 combines with J gene TRBJ2-1; TRBD1 or TRBD2 may be the D gene (6 bases each). The germline V gene has CDR1 LGHNA and CDR2 YNFKEQ. The CDR3 length is 16 residues. CDR3 nucleotides: TGTGCCAGCTGCCAAGGGGGGCGGGCCCACTATAATGAGCAGTTCTTC. As protein: CASCQGGRAHYNEQFF.

In its sample, this clonotype was seen once. One end of the junction fails to match germline, which may point to a read error. The V gene is TRBV5-1, the J gene TRBJ2-3; D call uncertain. The CDR3 length is 15 residues. Germline lookup yields CDR1 SGHRS and CDR2 YFSETQ. The CDR3 loop reads CVSNPVGEVTDTQYF. As DNA, the CDR3 is TGCGTCAGCAACCCGGTTGGAGAGGTCACAGATACGCAGTATTTT.

The DNA for the CDR3 is TGTGCCAGCAAAGCCGGCCTCACAGATATTCAGTATTTT. It specifies CASKAGLTDIQYF. V is TRBV6-2 or TRBV6-3 and J is TRBJ2-3, with unresolved D. With 7 bases removed from V and 12 bases from J, the gap between germline ends came to 20 bases. The CDR3 runs to 13 residues. The germline gives CDR1 MNHEY, CDR2 SVGEGT.

This clonotype was observed once. The CDR3 carries no conserved terminal phenylalanine or tryptophan, so it likely arises from a read error. The chain combines TRBV11-3 with TRBJ2-1, with D possibly TRBD1 on 5 matching bases. Germline loops: CDR1 SGHNT, CDR2 YENEEA. The CDR3 has 12 residues. Trimming pared 2 bases from V and 8 bases from J, leaving 7 bases between. The CDR3 loop is CASSLWTYEQFL. Written as DNA, the CDR3 is TGTGCCAGCAGCTTATGGACATATGAGCAGTTCCTC.

Points on this clonotype: The junction departs from the called germline gene at one end, perhaps through a read error. The chain uses TRBV4-2 and TRBJ2-2; a possible D gene is TRBD2 (5 bases). Per germline, CDR1 LGHNA and CDR2 YNFKEQ. The CDR3 has 16 amino acids. The CDR3 region is CVSSQDLRANTGDLFF. The CDR3 region has the DNA TGTGTCAGCAGCCAAGATCTGAGGGCCAATACCGGGGATCTATTTTTT.

The table lists this clonotype with a count of one. A junction end diverges from the germline sequence, so it may reflect a read error. CDR3 sequence: CASSSGGTGELVF. For the CDR3, the DNA is TGTGCCAGCAGTAGCGGGGGCACCGGGGAGCTCGTTTTT. The chain couples TRBV7-3 to TRBJ2-2; 9 bases fit TRBD2. The CDR3 has 13 amino acids. Germline CDR1 SGHTA, CDR2 FQGTGA.

This clonotype appeared a few times. The rearrangement joins TRBV5-1 to TRBJ2-5, with TRBD2 matching over 10 bases. Germline assignment: CDR1 SGHRS and CDR2 YFSETQ. The CDR3 extends over 13 amino acids. J was trimmed by 3 bases and V by 6 bases; bases with no gene match: 2. The CDR3, as DNA: TGCGCCAGCACCCTAGCGGGAGAAGAGACCCAGTACTTC. Translating it yields CASTLAGEETQYF.

The V and J genes are TRBV19 and TRBJ2-4, with unresolved D. This CDR3 has 14 amino acids. Trimming left V 3 bases short and J 4 bases short, with 10 bases between. Germline V gene data show CDR1 as LNHDA and CDR2 as SQIVND (reference sequence). The CDR3 spells CASSIPGAKNIQYF. Written as DNA, the CDR3 is TGTGCCAGTAGTATTCCGGGTGCAAAAAACATTCAGTACTTC.

With regard to this clonotype: The junction does not match germline at one end; this may be a read error. The rearrangement links TRBV10-3 to TRBJ2-2; the D is unclear. Germline lookup yields CDR1 ENHRY and CDR2 SYGVKD. The CDR3 covers 13 residues. In DNA form, the CDR3 reads TGTGTCATCAGAAAGGGAACCACCGTGGAGCTGTTTTTT. Translation: CVIRKGTTVELFF.

This chain connects TRBV29-1 to TRBJ2-1, with D maybe TRBD2 (5 bases). The CDR3 sequence is 15 residues long. Germline values: CDR1 SQVTM, CDR2 ANQGSEA. This CDR3 reads CTYAGIDLMYNEQFF. CDR3 nucleotide sequence: TGCACCTACGCCGGGATAGATCTAATGTACAATGAGCAGTTCTTC.

Remarks on this clonotype: At one end the junction does not follow the germline gene, possibly because of a read error. For the CDR3, the DNA is TGCGCCAACAGTTTCGGGGGCACAGATACGCAGTATTTT. This encodes CANSFGGTDTQYF. The V gene is TRBV6-5, the J gene TRBJ2-3; D possibly corresponds to TRBD2 (5 bases). Germline loops: CDR1 MNHEY, CDR2 SVGAGI. The CDR3 totals 13 residues.

This clonotype occurred once. Sequence at one end of the junction differs from germline and may be a read error. The chain employs TRBV4-2 and TRBJ1-5; a possible D gene is TRBD1 (5 bases). The CDR3 sequence is 16 residues long. Looked up from germline, CDR1 is LGHNA and CDR2 is YNFKEQ. In nucleotides, the CDR3 is TGTGTCAGCAGCCGGCGTCAGGGTATTGACGATCAGCCCCAGCATTTT. Translating it yields CVSSRRQGIDDQPQHF.

V and J are TRBV5-6 and TRBJ1-1; 7 bases map to TRBD1. Per germline, CDR1 SGHDT and CDR2 YYEEEE. The CDR3 sequence is 16 residues long. V shed 0 bases, J shed 13 bases, and the junction held 18 bases outside the gene matches. The CDR3 nucleotides read TGTGCCAGCAGCTTGGCCTCCGGGACAGCTAACACTGAAATTTTCTTT. Protein product: CASSLASGTANTEIFF.

This clonotype has just one count. A single base separates this from a much larger clone, so it may be a read error. In this CDR3 the conserved last residue, phenylalanine or tryptophan, is missing, so a read error is likely. This sequence joins TRBV24-1 and TRBJ1-5; the D gene is possibly TRBD1 (6 bases). V was trimmed by 4 bases and J by 3 bases, leaving 9 bases between them. Germline-derived CDR1 and CDR2 are KGHDR and SFDVKD. The CDR3 totals 14 residues. The CDR3 here is CATSEGGFNQPQHS. The CDR3, as DNA: TGTGCCACCAGTGAAGGGGGTTTCAATCAGCCCCAGCATTCT.

About this clonotype: The junction does not match germline at one end; this may be a read error. This sequence joins TRBV20-1 and TRBJ2-1; TRBD2 agrees at 12 bases. In germline, CDR1 is DFQATT, CDR2 SNEGSKA (reference sequence). The CDR3 runs 12 residues. CDR3 coding DNA: TGCAGTGTCGGGTCTAGCGGGAGGGGGCAGTTCTTT. Translation: CSVGSSGRGQFF.

As to this clonotype: One junction end does not reproduce the germline sequence, and a read error may be involved. The J gene is TRBJ1-5, the V gene TRBV29-1; 7 bases map to TRBD1. In germline, CDR1 is SQVTM, CDR2 ANQGSEA. This CDR3 has 13 amino acids. CDR3 residues: CSASRERGQPRHF. As DNA, the CDR3 is TGCAGCGCCTCTAGGGAGAGGGGGCAGCCCCGGCATTTT.

In regard to this clonotype: Mismatch with germline at one junction end may stem from a read error. The CDR3 spells CANSFAAWGQSDCTF. The CDR3 DNA sequence: TGTGCCAACAGTTTCGCGGCGTGGGGACAATCGGACTGCACCTTC. The rearrangement uses TRBV12-3 or TRBV12-4 and TRBJ1-2; a weak D match, TRBD1 (6 bases). The CDR3 consists of 15 residues.

Concerning this clonotype itself: An end of the junction differs from the germline gene, which may be a read error. The rearrangement joins TRBV4-1 to TRBJ2-2; D is unresolved. The CDR3 consists of 15 residues. Germline assignment: CDR1 MGHRA and CDR2 YSYEKL. CDR3 residues: CPSSQFGANTGELFF. DNA of the CDR3: TGCCCCAGCAGCCAATTTGGAGCCAACACCGGGGAGCTGTTTTTT.

A word on this clonotype: Germline is not matched at one junction end, which may reflect a read error. The chain couples TRBV6-2 or TRBV6-3 to TRBJ2-3, with 14 bases aligning to TRBD2. The CDR3 runs 17 residues. Looked up from germline, CDR1 is MNHEY and CDR2 is SVGEGT. CDR3 DNA sequence: TGTGCCAGCAGTTACGGGACTAGCGGGGGATTCGAGGATACGCATTATTTT. It encodes CASSYGTSGGFEDTHYF.